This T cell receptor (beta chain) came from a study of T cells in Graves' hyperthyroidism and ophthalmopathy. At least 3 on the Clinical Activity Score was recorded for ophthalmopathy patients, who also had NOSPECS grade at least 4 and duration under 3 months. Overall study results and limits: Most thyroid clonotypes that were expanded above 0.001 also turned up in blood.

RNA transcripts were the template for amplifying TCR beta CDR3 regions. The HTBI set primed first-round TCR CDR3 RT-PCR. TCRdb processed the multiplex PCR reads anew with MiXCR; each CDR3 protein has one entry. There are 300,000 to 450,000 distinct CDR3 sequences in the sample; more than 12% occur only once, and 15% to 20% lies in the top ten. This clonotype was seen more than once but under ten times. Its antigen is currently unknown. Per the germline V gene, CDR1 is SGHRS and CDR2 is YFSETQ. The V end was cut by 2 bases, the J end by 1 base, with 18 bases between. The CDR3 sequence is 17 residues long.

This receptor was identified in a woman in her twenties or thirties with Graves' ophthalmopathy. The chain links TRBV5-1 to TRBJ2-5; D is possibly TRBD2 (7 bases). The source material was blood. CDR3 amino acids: CASSLSSGGAGQETQYF. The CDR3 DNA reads TGCGCCAGCAGCTTATCTTCGGGGGGCGCTGGCCAAGAGACCCAGTACTTC.